This entry lists 8 T cell receptor beta chains sequenced from one sample in a study of T-cell reconstitution after alpha-beta-depleted transplantation in children. The authors prepared the TCRbeta library with unique molecular identifiers. One entry per CDR3 protein, called by TCRdb with MiXCR from the PCR reads. The sample shows some 840,000 distinct CDR3 sequences, roughly 16% of them seen only once. This material consisted of PBMCs, mostly from graft donor cells, taken 360 days after TCRalphabeta/CD19-depleted stem cell transplant. The receptors come from a male patient under 18 who had a stem cell transplant for acute lymphoblastic leukemia, so the T cells may come from the graft donor.

In this sample, this clonotype turned up many times. The chain has TRBV6-1 and TRBJ2-1; no clear D. Trimming removed 6 bases at V and 0 bases at J, with 15 bases between. The germline V gene encodes CDR1 MNHNS and CDR2 SASEGT. This CDR3 region has 16 residues. The CDR3 region is CASRPRLDLSYNEQFF. The CDR3 nucleotides are TGTGCCAGCAGGCCGCGGCTAGATCTCTCCTACAATGAGCAGTTCTTC.

This clonotype was seen ten or more times. This chain connects TRBV5-1 to TRBJ2-7; D is uncertain. From germline, CDR1 is SGHRS and CDR2 YFSETQ. This CDR3 spans 14 amino acids. Trimming stripped 1 base from V and 3 bases from J, with 11 bases between. CDR3 DNA: TGCGCCAGCAGCTTGACCCTGGCGATCTACGAGCAGTACTTC. Residues: CASSLTLAIYEQYF.

This clonotype came up once. The chain employs TRBV7-3 and TRBJ2-6; D is uncertain. CDR1 SGHTA and CDR2 FQGTGA come from the germline V gene. The CDR3 has 19 amino acids. Trimming shortened V by 1 base and J by 0 bases, and 16 bases separated the two germline ends. CDR3 in amino acids: CASSLKAVASLSGANVLTF. CDR3 sequence (DNA): TGTGCCAGCAGCTTAAAAGCTGTAGCCTCGCTCTCTGGGGCCAACGTCCTGACTTTC.

This clonotype was counted between two and nine times. This chain connects TRBV27 to TRBJ1-6; D call uncertain. Looked up from germline, CDR1 is MNHEY and CDR2 is SMNVEV (reference sequence). Trimming removed 8 bases at V and 9 bases at J, with 14 bases between. This CDR3 region has 13 residues. The CDR3 DNA is TGTGCCAGCCGGGCAAACGTTGGTTCACCCCTCCACTTT. Protein: CASRANVGSPLHF.

The chain is built from TRBV5-6 and TRBJ2-1; 12 nucleotides agree with TRBD2. The CDR3 covers 17 residues. V lost 5 bases, J lost 7 bases, and 13 bases stayed unmatched. Germline CDR1 and CDR2: SGHDT and YYEEEE. CDR3: CASSNVPGLAGRNEQFF. Here the CDR3 DNA reads TGTGCCAGCAGTAACGTTCCGGGACTAGCGGGTCGAAATGAGCAGTTCTTC. Variable domain in full (rest from reference TRBV5-6 and TRBJ2-1): DAGVTQSPTHLIKTRGQQVTLRCSPKSGHDTVSWYQQALGQGPQFIFQYYEEEERQRGNFPDRFSGHQFPNYSSELNVNALLLGDSALYLCASSNVPGLAGRNEQFFGPGTRLTVL.

The V call is TRBV7-9, the J call TRBJ1-1; tentatively, D is TRBD1 (6 bases). Germline loops: CDR1 SEHNR, CDR2 FQNEAQ (reference sequence). The CDR3 totals 13 residues. Trimming stripped 5 bases from V and 0 bases from J, with 7 bases between. CDR3 in DNA: TGTGCCAGCAGCAAGGGGGTGAACACTGAAGCTTTCTTT. This codes for CASSKGVNTEAFF.

Only a few counts were recorded for this clonotype. The CDR3 region has the DNA TGCGCCAGCAGCCAAGATCAGGGGACAGGGAACTACAATGAGCAGTTCTTC. Residues: CASSQDQGTGNYNEQFF. The genes are TRBV4-1 and TRBJ2-1, with 9 bases matching TRBD1. The V segment lost 0 bases and the J segment 3 bases; nucleotides outside the gene matches: 6. Germline CDR1 and CDR2: MGHRA and YSYEKL. The CDR3 is 17 amino acids.

With respect to this clonotype: Given a much more abundant clone one base away, this may be a read error. The CDR3 ends on some other residue instead of the conserved phenylalanine or tryptophan, so this is likely a read error. This chain connects TRBV29-1 to TRBJ1-2, with 7 positions matching TRBD1. The CDR3 spans 14 residues. Germline V lookup: CDR1 SQVTM, CDR2 ANQGSEA. The J segment lost 3 bases and the V segment lost 6 bases, leaving 10 bases of the junction unmatched. In DNA, the CDR3 is TGCAGCGTCGAGGGACAGACGACGTACTATGGCTACACCTAC. Encoded protein: CSVEGQTTYYGYTY.